These 30 T cell receptor beta chains share one sample of origin, sequenced in a study of identical twins. MiXCR, applied by TCRdb to the 5' RACE reads, yields one record per CDR3 protein. The table lists roughly 1,500,000 distinct CDR3 sequences, 25% to 35% of them singletons, with under 0.35% in the top ten. The sample was cord blood. Receptors originate from a newborn girl in good health.

This chain uses TRBV14 with TRBJ1-4; TRBD1 aligns across 9 bases. CDR3 size: 15 residues. CDR1 is SGHDN, CDR2 FVKESK, per germline. V was clipped by 2 bases and J by 5 bases; unmatched bases: 3. The CDR3 is CASSQNRGRNEKLFF. The CDR3 nucleotides are TGTGCCAGCAGCCAAAACAGGGGGCGGAATGAAAAACTGTTTTTT.

This clonotype was picked up a small number of times. This rearrangement joins TRBV20-1 to TRBJ2-7; TRBD1 matches at 9 bases. This CDR3 has 14 amino acids. The germline V gene has CDR1 DFQATT and CDR2 SNEGSKA (reference sequence). V shed 3 bases, J shed 6 bases, and the junction held 9 bases outside the gene matches. The CDR3 sequence is CSARTGGRRGEQYF. In nucleotides, the CDR3 is TGCAGTGCTAGGACAGGGGGGAGAAGAGGCGAGCAGTACTTC.

This sequence joins TRBV5-1 and TRBJ1-1; tentatively, D is TRBD1 (6 bases). The CDR3 is made up of 15 amino acids. Germline values: CDR1 SGHRS, CDR2 YFSETQ. Trimming cost V 0 bases and J 4 bases, with 13 bases left between them. The CDR3 DNA follows: TGCGCCAGCAGCTTGGCGGGGGGGCGCAGCACTGAAGCTTTCTTT. Protein product: CASSLAGGRSTEAFF.

This clonotype was counted between two and nine times. The chain is built from TRBV7-9 and TRBJ2-3, with 7 bases fitting TRBD1. CDR3 size: 15 residues. Looked up from germline, CDR1 is SEHNR and CDR2 is FQNEAQ (reference sequence). V trimming: 6 bases; J trimming: 1 base; junction bases outside the gene matches: 7. The CDR3 DNA sequence: TGTGCCAGCAGACGGAGACAGGGAGGCACAGATACGCAGTATTTT. This gives the protein CASRRRQGGTDTQYF.

This sequence joins TRBV10-3 and TRBJ2-7; TRBD1 agrees at 10 bases. The CDR3 runs to 18 residues. CDR1 is ENHRY and CDR2 is SYGVKD in the germline V gene. The trim removed 3 bases at V and 3 bases at J, leaving 14 bases unmatched. CDR3 sequence (DNA): TGTGCCATCAGTGATGCATACGGGACAGGGGATGGGTTCTACGAGCAGTACTTC. Its translation is CAISDAYGTGDGFYEQYF.

The V call is TRBV20-1, the J call TRBJ2-1, with unresolved D. Trimming left V 0 bases short and J 6 bases short, with 9 bases between. The CDR3 is 13 residues long. From germline, CDR1 is DFQATT and CDR2 SNEGSKA (reference sequence). The CDR3 here is CSARDVSRNEQFF. For the CDR3, the DNA is TGCAGTGCTAGAGATGTGAGCCGCAATGAGCAGTTCTTC.

This clonotype has a handful of counts. The chain uses TRBV4-2 and TRBJ2-7, with 7 positions matching TRBD2. The V gene end was trimmed by 5 bases and the J gene end by 0 bases; junction bases not matched to a gene: 10. CDR3 length equals 16 residues. In germline, CDR1 is LGHNA, CDR2 YNFKEQ. The CDR3 protein is CASSAKSSGPSYEQYF. CDR3 DNA: TGTGCCAGCAGCGCAAAGAGTAGCGGGCCCTCCTACGAGCAGTACTTC.

This clonotype was seen a handful of times. J is TRBJ1-2 and V is TRBV6-1, with D possibly being TRBD1 (5 bases). Germline V gene sequence: CDR1 MNHNS, CDR2 SASEGT. The V end was cut by 5 bases, the J end by 5 bases, with 15 bases between. The CDR3 sequence is 14 residues long. The CDR3, as DNA: TGTGCCAGCAGTACCTACGGGACGGAGTATGGCTACACCTTC. Protein: CASSTYGTEYGYTF.

This clonotype was picked up many times. The chain has TRBV2 and TRBJ2-1; D unclear. TRBJ2-7 explains the end of the DNA better; the J call may be wrong. The germline CDR1 and CDR2 sequences are SNHLY and FYNNEI. This CDR3 is built from 11 residues. The CDR3: CASRTYNEQYF. The DNA of the CDR3 is TGTGCCAGCAGGACATACAATGAGCAGTACTTC.

J is TRBJ2-2 and V is TRBV6-2 or TRBV6-3; D not resolved. V dropped 7 bases and J dropped 0 bases, with 6 bases sitting between them. Germline CDR1 and CDR2: MNHEY and SVGEGT. The CDR3 consists of 13 residues. CDR3 in DNA: TGTGCCAGCAAGTTCACGAACACCGGGGAGCTGTTTTTT. Its translation: CASKFTNTGELFF.

Only a few counts were recorded for this clonotype. The rearrangement uses TRBV6-5 and TRBJ1-1; 7 positions agree with TRBD1. J was trimmed by 3 bases and V by 7 bases; bases with no gene match: 8. Germline-derived CDR1 and CDR2 are MNHEY and SVGAGI. CDR3 length equals 14 residues. The CDR3 sequence: CASTLGGKDTEAFF. The CDR3 coding sequence is TGTGCCAGCACTTTAGGGGGCAAGGACACTGAAGCTTTCTTT.

The chain is built from TRBV7-2 and TRBJ2-5; 8 bases map to TRBD2. J lost 0 bases, V lost 3 bases, and 3 bases had no gene match. Germline-derived CDR1 and CDR2 are SGHTA and FQGNSA. The CDR3 extends over 15 amino acids. The CDR3 here is CASSLGGLDQETQYF. In DNA form, the CDR3 reads TGTGCCAGCAGCTTGGGGGGACTAGACCAAGAGACCCAGTACTTC.

This clonotype was recorded a few times. The genes are TRBV10-3 and TRBJ2-1, with 12 bases aligning to TRBD1. Losses at the gene ends were 2 bases for V and 8 bases for J; bases not matched to a gene: 4. The CDR3 runs 15 residues. Germline CDR1 is ENHRY and CDR2 is SYGVKD. The CDR3 loop is CAISERGQGAHEQFF. CDR3 DNA sequence: TGTGCCATCAGTGAGAGGGGACAGGGGGCCCATGAGCAGTTCTTC.

A note on this clonotype: At one end the junction does not follow the germline gene, possibly because of a read error. This chain joins TRBV29-1 and TRBJ1-1; D is perhaps TRBD1 (5 bases). Per germline, CDR1 SQVTM and CDR2 ANQGSEA. The CDR3 loop spans 12 amino acids. The CDR3 DNA sequence: TGCAGCGCGGGACTGACGAACACTGAAGCTCTCTTT. Its protein is CSAGLTNTEALF.

With respect to this clonotype: Given a far larger clone just one base away, this is likely a sequencing read error. The J gene is TRBJ2-2, the V gene TRBV10-3; D uncertain. Trimming shortened V by 2 bases and J by 2 bases, and 3 bases separated the two germline ends. CDR3 size: 13 residues. Germline loops: CDR1 ENHRY, CDR2 SYGVKD. The CDR3 region has the DNA TGTGCCATCAGTGAGACAAACACCGGGGAGCTGTTTTTT. As protein: CAISETNTGELFF.

This clonotype was counted only a few times. In nucleotides, the CDR3 is TGCGCCAGCAGCACAATCGGGTCGACTGGCAATGAGCAGTTCTTC. Translating it yields CASSTIGSTGNEQFF. V is TRBV4-1 and J is TRBJ2-1, with D unresolved. Germline CDR1 is MGHRA and CDR2 is YSYEKL. The germline V and J ends were trimmed by 5 bases and 6 bases, with 17 bases remaining between them. The CDR3 covers 15 residues.

The chain uses TRBV7-2 and TRBJ2-7, with TRBD2 matching over 8 bases. The end of the DNA fits TRBJ2-4 better, so the J call may be wrong. The CDR3 has 14 residues. Germline V gene lookup returns CDR1 SGHTA and CDR2 FQGNSA. CDR3: CASSAGLAGNIQYF. In DNA, the CDR3 is TGTGCCAGCAGCGCCGGACTAGCTGGGAACATTCAGTACTTC.

This clonotype was observed many times. The rearrangement joins TRBV2 to TRBJ1-4; no clear D. V dropped 5 bases and J dropped 0 bases, with 4 bases sitting between them. The germline gives CDR1 SNHLY, CDR2 FYNNEI. The CDR3 is 13 amino acids. The CDR3 protein is CASSTATNEKLFF. For the CDR3, the DNA is TGTGCCAGCAGTACAGCAACTAATGAAAAACTGTTTTTT.

Details on this clonotype: This may be a read error, as it is one base from a much larger clone. The chain is built from TRBV25-1 and TRBJ2-7, with a tentative D call TRBD1 (6 bases). Germline CDR1 MGHDK, CDR2 SYGVNS. The CDR3 has 15 residues. Trimming took off 1 base at V and 7 bases at J, with 17 bases between the two ends. Here the CDR3 reads CASSEWAGDLNEQYF. The CDR3 DNA sequence: TGTGCCAGCAGTGAATGGGCAGGGGACCTCAATGAGCAGTACTTC.

The table lists this clonotype with a few counts. The gene calls are TRBV3-1 and TRBJ2-3; TRBD2 aligns across 8 bases. CDR3 length: 15 amino acids. Germline values: CDR1 LGHDT, CDR2 YNNKEL (reference sequence). The V segment lost 4 bases and the J segment 4 bases; nucleotides outside the gene matches: 7. The CDR3 bases are TGTGCCAGCAGCCCCCCTAGCGGGTTCCCAGATACGCAGTATTTT. Amino acid sequence: CASSPPSGFPDTQYF.

The J gene is TRBJ1-4, the V gene TRBV3-1; weak D call: TRBD1 (5 bases). CDR1 and CDR2 from the germline V gene are LGHDT and YNNKEL (reference sequence). V was trimmed by 4 bases and J by 5 bases, leaving 11 bases between them. The CDR3 sequence is 14 residues long. The CDR3 here is CASSPEAGNEKLFF. CDR3 bases: TGTGCCAGCAGCCCAGAGGCAGGGAATGAAAAACTGTTTTTT.

The chain is built from TRBV21-1 and TRBJ2-1. TRBV21-1 is flagged as a pseudogene. CDR3 length: 11 residues. In nucleotides, the CDR3 is TGTGCCGGCAGCTCCAGCAATGAGCAGTTCTTC. Translation: CAGSSSNEQFF.

The genes are TRBV28 and TRBJ1-1; TRBD1 might be the D (5 bases). Germline V gene lookup returns CDR1 MDHEN and CDR2 SYDVKM. The V gene lost 3 bases and the J gene lost 3 bases, with 17 bases spanning the gap. CDR3 size: 16 residues. CDR3 DNA: TGTGCCAGCAGTTTTAAGCAGGGCCTCCGGTACACTGAAGCTTTCTTT. Translated, it gives CASSFKQGLRYTEAFF.

This chain joins TRBV5-1 and TRBJ1-2, with 9 bases identical to TRBD1. This CDR3 contains 20 residues. Looked up from germline, CDR1 is SGHRS and CDR2 is YFSETQ. The V segment lost 5 bases and the J segment 1 base; nucleotides outside the gene matches: 21. The CDR3 bases are TGCGCCAGCAGTTTTGGAGGGGCCGGGACAGGGTCCCCCCTTAACTATGGCTACACCTTC. It yields the protein CASSFGGAGTGSPLNYGYTF. The full variable domain, with the rest looked up from reference TRBV5-1 and TRBJ1-2, is KAGVTQTPRYLIKTRGQQVTLSCSPISGHRSVSWYQQTPGQGLQFLFEYFSETQRNKGNFPGRFSGRQFSNSRSEMNVSTLELGDSALYLCASSFGGAGTGSPLNYGYTFGSGTRLTVV.

This clonotype was seen a few times. V gene TRBV18 combines with J gene TRBJ2-3; D might be TRBD1 (6 bases). The CDR3 runs 15 residues. Germline-derived CDR1 and CDR2 are KGHSH and LQKENI. Trimming removed 5 bases at V and 1 base at J, with 13 bases between. CDR3 sequence: CASSSQGIGTDTQYF. The CDR3 DNA is TGTGCCAGCTCATCCCAGGGGATCGGCACAGATACGCAGTATTTT.

This rearrangement joins TRBV6-1 to TRBJ1-2; D perhaps matches TRBD1 (6 bases). Looked up from germline, CDR1 is MNHNS and CDR2 is SASEGT. With 4 bases removed from V and 4 bases from J, the gap between germline ends came to 22 bases. The CDR3 is made up of 17 amino acids. DNA for the CDR3: TGTGCCAGCAGTGCGACTTCGACACAGGGCCCCTTCTATGGCTACACCTTC. It specifies CASSATSTQGPFYGYTF.

This chain joins TRBV20-1 and TRBJ2-5, with 8 positions matching TRBD2. After removal of 8 bases from V and 11 bases from J, the junction contained 19 bases not matched to a gene. The CDR3 is made up of 14 amino acids. Germline V lookup: CDR1 DFQATT, CDR2 SNEGSKA (reference sequence). The CDR3 spells CSLAGSLSYNEQYF. In DNA form, the CDR3 reads TGCAGTTTAGCGGGATCCCTCTCCTACAATGAGCAGTACTTC.

Many counts were recorded for this clonotype. CDR3 in amino acids: CSVLNNEQFF. The CDR3 DNA reads as TGCAGCGTCCTGAACAATGAGCAGTTCTTC. The chain recombines TRBV29-1 with TRBJ2-1; no definite D call. The germline V gene encodes CDR1 SQVTM and CDR2 ANQGSEA. This CDR3 has 10 amino acids. Between the trimmed V and J ends, which lost 6 bases and 5 bases, there was a span of 5 bases.

The chain employs TRBV5-1 and TRBJ2-7, with 10 bases lining up with TRBD2. V shed 2 bases, J shed 2 bases, and the junction held 10 bases outside the gene matches. The CDR3 is 17 residues long. The germline gives CDR1 SGHRS, CDR2 YFSETQ. CDR3: CASSFRSLLAGTYEQYF. For the CDR3, the DNA is TGCGCCAGCAGCTTTCGGTCACTACTAGCGGGGACCTACGAGCAGTACTTC.

Here the CDR3 reads CASSQVSQVGTEAFF. The CDR3 DNA is TGTGCCAGCAGCCAAGTCTCACAAGTAGGCACTGAAGCTTTCTTT. The chain carries TRBV3-1 and TRBJ1-1; D is unclear. The CDR3 loop spans 15 amino acids. V shed 1 base and J shed 4 bases, with 13 bases lying between them. Germline CDR1 and CDR2: LGHDT and YNNKEL (reference sequence).